Following are 18 T cell receptor beta chains from one sample sequenced in a study of blood T cells in healthy people across ages. It was with a sample-barcoded 5' primer and a J-beta primer mix that a second PCR of roughly 7 to 12 cycles was run. TCRdb independently ran MiXCR on the 5' RACE reads; one entry per CDR3 protein. The table has more than 650,000 distinct CDR3 sequences, around a fifth seen once; the top ten hold 20% to 25%. The specimen was blood. All receptors come from a man in his 70s in good health.

To note about this clonotype: The CDR3 end shows no conserved phenylalanine or tryptophan, and so a read error is likely. The chain uses TRBV12-5 and TRBJ2-1, with a weak D call TRBD1 (6 bases). The V end lost 5 bases, the J end lost 6 bases, and 11 bases lay between the germline ends. In germline, CDR1 is LGHNT, CDR2 FRNRAP. CDR3 length: 13 amino acids. This CDR3 reads CASGTRQANEQFL. In nucleotides, the CDR3 is TGTGCTAGTGGTACGAGACAGGCCAATGAGCAGTTCCTC.

This clonotype was seen only a few times. CDR3 residues: CASSPEGGEQYF. CDR3 DNA sequence: TGTGCCAGCAGTCCGGAGGGGGGCGAGCAGTACTTC. The chain employs TRBV2 and TRBJ2-5, with D perhaps assigned TRBD1 or TRBD2 (6 bases each). The J call may be mistaken, given a closer DNA end match to TRBJ2-7. The CDR3 runs to 12 residues. Germline loops: CDR1 SNHLY, CDR2 FYNNEI.

The CDR3 reads CASSFTTSGYNEQFF. The CDR3 region has the DNA TGTGCCAGCAGTTTTACGACTAGCGGTTACAATGAGCAGTTCTTC. The rearrangement joins TRBV27 to TRBJ2-1, with TRBD2 matching over 9 bases. The CDR3 consists of 15 residues. Trimming removed 3 bases from V and 4 bases from J; junction bases left unmatched: 4. Germline-derived CDR1 and CDR2 are MNHEY and SMNVEV (reference sequence).

This chain uses TRBV20-1 with TRBJ2-1, with D uncertain. CDR3 length: 12 amino acids. V lost 5 bases and J lost 8, with 13 bases in between. The germline V gene encodes CDR1 DFQATT and CDR2 SNEGSKA (reference sequence). This CDR3 reads CSAALGIDEQFF. CDR3 coding DNA: TGCAGTGCTGCCCTTGGAATAGATGAGCAGTTCTTC.

This clonotype came up a few times. The CDR3 sequence is CASSLGGGQNQPQHF. For the CDR3, the DNA is TGTGCCAGTTCCCTAGGGGGGGGCCAAAATCAGCCCCAGCATTTT. The chain has TRBV19 and TRBJ1-5; tentative D call: TRBD1 (6 bases). The V end lost 8 bases, the J end lost 4 bases, and 18 bases lay between the germline ends. There are 15 residues in the CDR3. Germline V lookup: CDR1 LNHDA, CDR2 SQIVND (reference sequence).

This clonotype has ten or more counts. The chain is built from TRBV7-6 and TRBJ1-1; TRBD1 matches 8 bases. Per germline, CDR1 SGHVS and CDR2 FNYEAQ. The CDR3 loop spans 15 amino acids. V shed 4 bases and J 4 bases; nucleotides not matched to a gene: 8. CDR3 residues: CASSSRTGSATEAFF. CDR3 nucleotide sequence: TGTGCCAGCAGCTCTCGGACAGGGTCGGCCACTGAAGCTTTCTTT.

This clonotype was picked up a small number of times. CDR3 in DNA: TGCGCCAGCAGCCAAGATCTTTACGGGGGGGCCCAAGAGACCCAGTACTTC. Its protein product is CASSQDLYGGAQETQYF. The J gene is TRBJ2-1, the V gene TRBV4-1; TRBD2 aligns across 8 bases. Gene TRBJ2-5 matches the end of the DNA better, so the J call may be wrong. The CDR3 contains 17 residues. Germline V gene lookup returns CDR1 MGHRA and CDR2 YSYEKL.

This clonotype was seen a handful of times. CDR3 DNA sequence: TGTGCCAGCAGTTCCGGGGGCGAAGCCAAAAACATTCAGTACTTC. Its protein product is CASSSGGEAKNIQYF. The chain couples TRBV7-9 to TRBJ2-4; D tentatively reads TRBD1 or TRBD2 (6 bases each). The V end lost 6 bases, the J end lost 0 bases, and 12 bases lay between the germline ends. This CDR3 region has 15 residues. CDR1 is SEHNR and CDR2 is FQNEAQ in the germline V gene (reference sequence).

This clonotype turned up a few times. The genes are TRBV9 and TRBJ2-2, with 7 bases matching TRBD2. From germline, CDR1 is SGDLS and CDR2 YYNGEE. The junction had 5 bases not matched to a gene; V was cut back by 5 bases and J by 4 bases. The CDR3 consists of 14 residues. CDR3 residues: CASRRGRGTGELFF. In DNA form, the CDR3 reads TGTGCCAGCAGACGCGGGAGAGGCACCGGGGAGCTGTTTTTT.

The chain uses TRBV2 and TRBJ2-7; D remains ambiguous. Trimming took off 4 bases at V and 5 bases at J, with 9 bases between the two ends. CDR3 length: 12 amino acids. The germline CDR1 and CDR2 sequences are SNHLY and FYNNEI. CDR3: CASSGSVHEQYF. CDR3 DNA: TGTGCCAGCAGTGGTTCAGTACACGAGCAGTACTTC.

The V gene is TRBV6-5, the J gene TRBJ1-1, with TRBD1 identical over 7 bases. Germline loops: CDR1 MNHEY, CDR2 SVGAGI. The CDR3 covers 14 residues. V lost 7 bases and J lost 0; bases outside the gene matches: 5. Written as DNA, the CDR3 is TGTGCCAGCAAAACAGGGGCCTTGAACACTGAAGCTTTCTTT. Its translation: CASKTGALNTEAFF.

Remarks on this clonotype: The junction shows a germline mismatch at one end, possibly a read error. V gene TRBV20-1 combines with J gene TRBJ1-5, with D uncertain. Germline CDR1 and CDR2: DFQATT and SNEGSKA (reference sequence). CDR3 size: 15 residues. CDR3 DNA sequence: TGCGGTGCTAGAGAAACAGAGTATAGCAATCAGCCCCAGCATTTT. It encodes CGARETEYSNQPQHF.

The rearrangement joins TRBV30 to TRBJ2-6; D is ambiguous. The V end lost 2 bases, the J end lost 3 bases, and 11 bases lay between the germline ends. This CDR3 region has 15 residues. Germline V gene sequence: CDR1 GTSNPN, CDR2 SVGIG (reference sequence). CDR3 in amino acids: CAWSYGIGGANVLTF. In DNA form, the CDR3 reads TGTGCCTGGAGTTATGGTATTGGTGGGGCCAACGTCCTGACTTTC.

This clonotype has more than one count but fewer than ten. The chain couples TRBV29-1 to TRBJ1-4, with D perhaps TRBD1 (6 bases). The CDR3 has 14 residues. V gave up 6 bases and J gave up 2 bases, with 13 bases separating them. The germline CDR1 and CDR2 sequences are SQVTM and ANQGSEA. The CDR3: CSVYSGGTNEKLFF. Here the CDR3 DNA reads TGCAGCGTATATTCGGGGGGCACTAATGAAAAACTGTTTTTT.

This chain links TRBV5-5 with TRBJ2-5; D perhaps matches TRBD1 (6 bases). Germline-derived CDR1 and CDR2 are SGHKS and YYEKEE (reference sequence). With 4 bases removed from V and 5 bases from J, the gap between germline ends came to 21 bases. CDR3 length: 16 amino acids. The CDR3 DNA reads as TGTGCCAGCAGCCAGCAAACAGGGCAAATAGTGGAGACCCAGTACTTC. The encoded protein is CASSQQTGQIVETQYF.

The CDR3 protein is CASSHGLAGGRDTQYF. In DNA form, the CDR3 reads TGTGCCAGCAGTCATGGACTAGCGGGGGGCCGAGATACGCAGTATTTT. The genes are TRBV5-5 and TRBJ2-3; 14 bases align to TRBD2. Trimming cost V 5 bases and J 5 bases; bases outside gene matches: 7. There are 16 residues in the CDR3. The germline V gene has CDR1 SGHKS and CDR2 YYEKEE (reference sequence).

A few counts support this clonotype. The gene calls are TRBV13 and TRBJ2-3; 7 bases map to TRBD1. This CDR3 spans 15 amino acids. V trimming: 7 bases; J trimming: 6 bases; junction bases outside the gene matches: 13. Germline V gene data show CDR1 as PRHDT and CDR2 as FYEKMQ (reference sequence). The CDR3 loop is CASTQGGRTTDTQYF. The CDR3, as DNA: TGTGCCAGCACCCAAGGGGGCAGGACCACCGATACGCAGTATTTT.

This clonotype occurred a few times. This chain connects TRBV5-1 to TRBJ1-5, with D perhaps TRBD1 (5 bases). V was pared by 4 bases and J by 2 bases, with 13 bases between. The CDR3 covers 15 residues. Germline-derived CDR1 and CDR2 are SGHRS and YFSETQ. The CDR3 DNA reads as TGCGCCAGCAGCCCCGAGGGGATTGGCAATCAGCCCCAGCATTTT. This codes for CASSPEGIGNQPQHF.